The 18 T cell receptor beta chains below all came from one sample that was sequenced in a study of T cells in Graves' hyperthyroidism and ophthalmopathy. There were TCR beta CDR3 regions amplified from RNA transcripts. Using the HTBI primer set, a first-round RT-PCR was run on the TCR CDR3. TCRdb used MiXCR to reprocess the multiplex PCR reads, holding one entry per CDR3 protein. This sample has some 24,000 distinct CDR3 sequences, with around 54% found just once. Sequenced input: blood. These TCRs come from a woman between 35 and 50 years old with Graves' hyperthyroidism that later progressed to Graves' ophthalmopathy.

This clonotype appeared many times. The chain combines TRBV11-3 with TRBJ2-2; 8 nucleotides agree with TRBD2. The CDR3 length is 16 residues. Germline V gene sequence: CDR1 SGHNT, CDR2 YENEEA. The junction had 9 bases not matched to a gene; V was cut back by 4 bases and J by 5 bases. The CDR3 DNA follows: TGTGCCAGCAGCTCCCAAGGTAGCGGGGCAACCGGGGAGCTGTTTTTT. Encoded protein: CASSSQGSGATGELFF.

This clonotype has a count of ten or more. The CDR3 does not close with the conserved phenylalanine or tryptophan, likely indicating a read error. The rearrangement links TRBV2 to TRBJ2-7; TRBD2 matches 7 bases. Germline V gene lookup returns CDR1 SNHLY and CDR2 FYNNEI. V lost 6 bases, J lost 6 bases, and 2 bases stayed unmatched. The CDR3 consists of 11 residues. The CDR3 nucleotides read TGTGCCAGCAGCCTAGCGGCCGAGCAGTACTTA. Translating gives CASSLAAEQYL.

There are many counts of this clonotype. The gene calls are TRBV28 and TRBJ2-2; 7 bases fit TRBD2. This CDR3 region has 15 residues. Germline V gene sequence: CDR1 MDHEN, CDR2 SYDVKM. V shed 7 bases, J shed 7 bases, and the junction held 12 bases outside the gene matches. The CDR3 sequence: CASTKRREWIGELFF. The CDR3 nucleotides are TGTGCCAGCACCAAGAGGCGGGAGTGGATCGGGGAGCTGTTTTTT.

As regards this clonotype: With a much larger clone just one base away, this may be a read error. It is likely a read error, because the conserved phenylalanine at the end of the CDR3 is missing. The rearrangement uses TRBV6-1 and TRBJ2-5; a weak D match, TRBD1 (5 bases). Germline CDR1 reads MNHNS; CDR2 reads SASEGT. V lost 2 bases and J 2 bases, leaving 12 bases between the germline ends. CDR3 length: 15 residues. CDR3 sequence: CASSETFTGQETQYL. The CDR3 DNA is TGTGCCAGCAGTGAAACGTTTACAGGTCAAGAGACCCAGTACCTC.

This clonotype was observed a single time. V and J are TRBV7-2 and TRBJ2-6; no clear D. V was trimmed by 4 bases and J by 0 bases, leaving 7 bases between them. CDR1 and CDR2 (germline): SGHTA, FQGNSA. The CDR3 sequence is 15 residues long. This CDR3 is CASSSSYSGANVLTF. The CDR3 bases are TGTGCCAGCAGCTCCTCATACTCTGGGGCCAACGTCCTGACTTTC.

The chain recombines TRBV2 with TRBJ2-1; TRBD2 agrees at 7 bases. The CDR3 runs 15 residues. V lost 5 bases, J lost 7 bases, and 11 bases stayed unmatched. Germline V gene data show CDR1 as SNHLY and CDR2 as FYNNEI. CDR3 DNA sequence: TGTGCCAGCAGTCCCCTGTCTAGCGGAGCGAATGAGCAGTTCTTC. Amino acid sequence: CASSPLSSGANEQFF.

Turning to this clonotype: No conserved phenylalanine or tryptophan is present at the end of the CDR3, so a read error is the likely explanation. This chain uses TRBV6-2 or TRBV6-3 with TRBJ2-5; a weak D match, TRBD2 (6 bases). The CDR3 runs 15 residues. V lost 10 bases, J lost 5 bases, and 23 bases lay in between. The V gene's germline CDR1 is MNHEY and CDR2 SVGEGT. The DNA of the CDR3 is TGTGCCACCTCGACCGGGAGTGGGGACTTCGAGACCCAGTACCTC. Its protein product is CATSTGSGDFETQYL.

In this sample, this clonotype turned up many times. CDR3 DNA sequence: TGTGCCACCAGTGAATTGCCGGGGGAGCAGTTCTTC. Its translation: CATSELPGEQFF. This chain uses TRBV24-1 with TRBJ2-1; D is possibly TRBD2 (5 bases). Trimming left V 4 bases short and J 10 bases short, with 10 bases between. The germline V gene encodes CDR1 KGHDR and CDR2 SFDVKD. The CDR3 runs to 12 residues.

V and J are TRBV7-2 and TRBJ2-1; D is perhaps TRBD2 (5 bases). Germline CDR1 SGHTA, CDR2 FQGNSA. V lost 5 bases to trimming and J lost 2 bases, with 13 bases between them. The CDR3 has 15 residues. The CDR3 protein is CASSLERRPYNEQFF. The CDR3 DNA follows: TGTGCCAGCAGCCTAGAGCGGAGACCCTACAATGAGCAGTTCTTC. Complete variable domain (other parts from reference TRBV7-2 and TRBJ2-1): GAGVSQSPSNKVTEKGKDVELRCDPISGHTALYWYRQSLGQGLEFLIYFQGNSAPDKSGLPSDRFSAERTGGSVSTLTIQRTQQEDSAVYLCASSLERRPYNEQFFGPGTRLTVL.

Within the sample, this clonotype is medium-sized (0.01 to 0.1%). V and J are TRBV10-3 and TRBJ2-2; TRBD2 might be the D (6 bases). Trimming took 2 bases from V and 7 from J, leaving 14 bases between them. This CDR3 has 15 amino acids. Germline V gives CDR1 ENHRY, CDR2 SYGVKD. The CDR3 region is CAISEAGLPVGELFF. As DNA, the CDR3 is TGTGCCATCAGTGAGGCGGGACTCCCCGTCGGGGAGCTGTTTTTT.

The table lists this clonotype with many counts. This chain joins TRBV6-6 and TRBJ2-1, with D tentatively TRBD2 (6 bases). Germline V gene lookup returns CDR1 MNHNY and CDR2 SVGAGI (reference sequence). Trimming shortened V by 7 bases and J by 4 bases, and 17 bases separated the two germline ends. CDR3 size: 15 residues. The CDR3 bases are TGTGCCAGCACCGCTGGGCGGGGACCTTACAATGAGCAGTTCTTC. Translated: CASTAGRGPYNEQFF.

V is TRBV20-1 and J is TRBJ1-1; D remains unclear. Trimming took off 1 base at V and 3 bases at J, with 12 bases between the two ends. The CDR3 is 14 amino acids. Germline V gene lookup returns CDR1 DFQATT and CDR2 SNEGSKA (reference sequence). This CDR3 reads CSARVAALDTEAFF. CDR3 DNA sequence: TGCAGTGCTAGAGTGGCCGCGCTCGACACTGAAGCTTTCTTT.

There are many counts of this clonotype. Here the CDR3 DNA reads TGTGCCAGCAGCGACCAGACAGGGGGCAGACGTTATGGCTACACCTTC. This gives the protein CASSDQTGGRRYGYTF. The V and J genes are TRBV5-6 and TRBJ1-2, with 10 bases aligning to TRBD1. This CDR3 is built from 16 residues. Germline lookup yields CDR1 SGHDT and CDR2 YYEEEE. V dropped 4 bases and J dropped 5; count of bases not matched to a gene: 11.

This clonotype has at least ten counts. V gene TRBV5-1 combines with J gene TRBJ2-1, with no clear D. Germline CDR1 reads SGHRS; CDR2 reads YFSETQ. The germline V and J ends were trimmed by 0 bases and 3 bases, with 10 bases remaining between them. The CDR3 consists of 15 residues. CDR3 DNA: TGCGCCAGCAGCTTGGTAGTAAGGGACTACAATGAGCAGTTCTTC. This sequence encodes CASSLVVRDYNEQFF.

The rearrangement links TRBV5-4 to TRBJ2-7, with 9 positions matching TRBD1. The junction had 5 bases not matched to a gene; V was cut back by 4 bases and J by 0 bases. Germline V lookup: CDR1 SGHNT, CDR2 YYREEE (reference sequence). The CDR3 contains 15 residues. CDR3 nucleotide sequence: TGTGCCAGCAGCAGCAGGACAGGGGACTCCTACGAGCAGTACTTC. Encoded protein: CASSSRTGDSYEQYF.

CDR3 DNA sequence: TGTGCCAGCAACCGCGGGGCCGCGGACTACGAGCAGTACTTC. Encoded protein: CASNRGAADYEQYF. This chain uses TRBV6-6 with TRBJ2-7; TRBD2 is a possible D gene (6 bases). CDR1 and CDR2 (germline): MNHNY, SVGAGI (reference sequence). V was shortened by 7 bases and J by 3 bases, with 16 bases between the two germline ends. CDR3 size: 14 residues.

This clonotype was found once. Compared with germline, one end of the junction differs, possibly owing to a read error. The chain couples TRBV6-1 to TRBJ1-6; a weak D match, TRBD1 (5 bases). This CDR3 has 16 residues. Per germline, CDR1 MNHNS and CDR2 SASEGT. CDR3 loop: CACSEHGTGRNSPLHF. The CDR3 DNA sequence: TGTGCCTGCAGTGAACACGGGACTGGGCGTAATTCACCCCTCCACTTT.

The chain recombines TRBV15 with TRBJ2-6; no clear D. V was shortened by 1 base and J by 0 bases, with 7 bases between the two germline ends. This CDR3 contains 16 residues. Germline CDR1 LNHNV, CDR2 YYDKDF (reference sequence). The DNA for the CDR3 is TGTGCCACCAGCAGAGCTTCAGGCTCTGGGGCCAACGTCCTGACTTTC. It encodes CATSRASGSGANVLTF.